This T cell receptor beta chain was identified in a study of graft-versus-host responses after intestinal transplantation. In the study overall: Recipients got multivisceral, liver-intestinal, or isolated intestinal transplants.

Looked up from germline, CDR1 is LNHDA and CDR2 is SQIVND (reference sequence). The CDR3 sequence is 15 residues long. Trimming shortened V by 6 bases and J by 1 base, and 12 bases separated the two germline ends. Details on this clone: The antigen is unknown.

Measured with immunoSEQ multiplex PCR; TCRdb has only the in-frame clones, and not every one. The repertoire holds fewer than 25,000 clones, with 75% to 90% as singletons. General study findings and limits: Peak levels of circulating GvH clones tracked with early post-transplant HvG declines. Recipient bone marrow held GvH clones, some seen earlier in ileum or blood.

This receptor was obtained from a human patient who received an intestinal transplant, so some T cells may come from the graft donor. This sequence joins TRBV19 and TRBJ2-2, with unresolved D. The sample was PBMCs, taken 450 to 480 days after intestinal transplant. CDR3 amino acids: CASSISLGNTGELFF. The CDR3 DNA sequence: TGTGCCAGTAGCATTTCTTTAGGGAACACCGGGGAGCTGTTTTTT.